These T cell receptor beta chains were read from a single sample in a study of shared clonotypes between healthy human individuals. Clones were read by immunoSEQ multiplex PCR, and TCRdb kept only the in-frame ones, dropping some. The sample includes millions of clones, roughly 94% seen only once; the top ten take 0.1% to 0.15%. Sample: naive CD4+ T cells sorted from blood. Receptors were obtained from a man aged 18 to 30 in good health. CDR3s include the opening cysteine and the closing phenylalanine or tryptophan. The order of the fields is V gene, CDR3 length, D gene, J gene, clone size, CDR3 protein, CDR3 DNA. A D gene is named only where the DNA matches it firmly. Where a row states a size, it is once, few, many or the class of an expanded clone; other rows omit it.

>TRBV10-1|15|TRBD2|TRBJ2-2|.
CASSERLAGAGELFF
TGCGCCAGCAGTGAGAGGCTAGCGGGAGCAGGGGAGCTGTTTTTT
>TRBV5-1|15|TRBD1|TRBJ1-2|.
CASASTGATGGGYTF
TGCGCCAGCGCCTCGACAGGGGCGACGGGAGGAGGCTACACCTTC
>TRBV5-4|14|.|TRBJ1-1|.
CASSKGQLNTEAFF
TGTGCCAGCAGCAAAGGACAGCTGAACACTGAAGCTTTCTTT
>TRBV7-2|14|.|TRBJ2-7|once
CASSLVLVSYEQYF
TGTGCCAGCAGCTTAGTACTAGTAAGCTACGAGCAGTACTTC
>TRBV27|18|TRBD2|TRBJ2-7|.
CASSPHREGGGRSYEQYF
TGTGCCAGCAGTCCCCACCGGGAGGGGGGCGGGCGTTCCTACGAGCAGTACTTC
>TRBV18|14|.|TRBJ1-5|.
CASSPAGVVQPQHF
TGTGCCAGCTCACCAGCAGGGGTAGTACAGCCCCAGCATTTT
>TRBV18|14|.|TRBJ2-5|.
CASSPGGGQETQYF
TGTGCCAGCTCACCCGGAGGGGGGCAAGAGACCCAGTACTTC
>TRBV5-1|13|.|TRBJ1-5|.
CASSYDGNQPQHF
TGCGCCAGCAGCTACGACGGAAATCAGCCCCAGCATTTT
>TRBV7-9|14|.|TRBJ2-7|.
CASSLDPGSYEQYF
TGTGCCAGCAGCTTGGACCCCGGCTCCTACGAGCAGTACTTC
>TRBV15|12|.|TRBJ2-2|.
CATSRGDGELFF
TGTGCCACCAGCAGAGGTGACGGGGAGCTGTTTTTT
>TRBV10-3|16|TRBD2|TRBJ2-7|.
CAISSGTSGRLYEQYF
TGTGCCATCAGTTCCGGGACTAGCGGGAGGTTGTACGAGCAGTACTTC
>TRBV27|14|.|TRBJ1-1|.
CASNSRDKNTEAFF
TGTGCCAGCAACTCCCGGGACAAAAACACTGAAGCTTTCTTT
>TRBV21-1|16|.|TRBJ2-3|few
CASSTPTSGGADTQYF
TGTGCCAGCAGCACCCCGACTAGCGGGGGCGCAGATACGCAGTATTTT
>TRBV2|13|.|TRBJ2-1|.
CASSEVADNEQFF
TGTGCCAGCAGTGAAGTTGCGGACAATGAGCAGTTCTTC
>TRBV2|16|TRBD2|TRBJ2-1|.
CASTGTGGGALNEQFF
TGTGCCAGCACAGGGACTGGCGGGGGGGCCTTGAATGAGCAGTTCTTC
>TRBV5-4|14|.|TRBJ1-2|.
CASSLGQGYNGYTF
TGTGCCAGCAGCTTGGGGCAGGGGTACAATGGCTACACCTTC
>TRBV11-2|15|.|TRBJ2-5|.
CASSSRWAPQETQYF
TGTGCCAGCAGCTCAAGATGGGCCCCTCAAGAGACCCAGTACTTC
>TRBV5-1|14|.|TRBJ2-2|.
CASSLGTDTGELFF
TGCGCCAGCAGCTTGGGAACGGACACCGGGGAGCTGTTTTTT
>TRBV4-1|19|.|TRBJ1-5|.
CASSQVVAGSQVKNQPQHF
TGCGCCAGCAGCCAAGTAGTGGCAGGTAGTCAAGTCAAAAATCAGCCCCAGCATTTT
>TRBV2|14|.|TRBJ1-3|.
CASGEGFSGNTIYF
TGTGCCAGCGGAGAAGGGTTCTCTGGAAACACCATATATTTT
>TRBV5-4|15|.|TRBJ2-2|few
CASSLDSLNTGELFF
TGTGCCAGCAGCTTGGACAGCCTTAACACCGGGGAGCTGTTTTTT
>TRBV14|14|TRBD1|TRBJ2-7|.
CASSQRQGINEQYF
TGTGCCAGCAGCCAAAGACAGGGGATCAACGAGCAGTACTTC
>TRBV20-1|11|TRBD2|TRBJ2-7|.
CIAGGPYEQYF
TGCATAGCGGGGGGCCCCTACGAGCAGTACTTC
>TRBV19|14|.|TRBJ1-6|.
CASSIGPQNSPLHF
TGTGCCAGTAGTATCGGCCCGCAAAATTCACCCCTCCACTTT
>TRBV25-1|11|.|TRBJ1-1|many
CASRDSRGAFF
TGTGCCAGCAGGGACTCCCGGGGGGCTTTCTTT
>TRBV27|14|.|TRBJ1-3|.
CASSFRGAGNTIYF
TGTGCCAGCAGTTTTCGGGGTGCAGGAAACACCATATATTTT
>TRBV5-4|15|TRBD1|TRBJ1-1|few
CASSLTGTGNTEAFF
TGTGCCAGCAGCTTGACCGGGACAGGGAACACTGAAGCTTTCTTT
>TRBV5-1|13|.|TRBJ1-6|.
CASSLTENSPLHF
TGCGCCAGTAGCCTGACCGAGAATTCACCCCTCCACTTT
>TRBV2|11|.|TRBJ1-1|.
CASNEGPQAFF
TGTGCCAGCAACGAGGGACCCCAAGCTTTCTTT
>TRBV10-3|14|TRBD1|TRBJ2-5|.
CATLDRGHGETQYF
TGTGCCACCCTGGACAGGGGGCATGGAGAGACCCAGTACTTC
>TRBV7-3|13|.|TRBJ1-5|.
CASSLFKGRPQHF
TGTGCCAGCAGCTTATTTAAAGGGAGGCCCCAGCATTTT
>TRBV7-2|12|.|TRBJ2-5|.
CASSSPGFPQYF
TGTGCCAGCAGCAGTCCAGGGTTTCCCCAGTACTTC
>TRBV19|16|.|TRBJ2-4|.
CASSIEGQWAKNIQYF
TGTGCCAGTAGTATAGAAGGACAGTGGGCCAAAAACATTCAGTACTTC
>TRBV2|14|.|TRBJ1-4|.
CASSVGGTNEKLFF
TGTGCCAGCAGTGTTGGGGGAACTAATGAAAAACTGTTTTTT
>TRBV28|12|.|TRBJ1-5|.
CASSLVRQPQHF
TGTGCCAGCAGTTTGGTCAGGCAGCCCCAGCATTTT
>TRBV10-3|14|.|TRBJ1-1|.
CAISEDQENTEAFF
TGTGCCATCAGTGAAGACCAGGAGAACACTGAAGCTTTCTTT
>TRBV7-9|14|.|TRBJ2-3|.
CASSLQVKTDTQYF
TGTGCCAGCAGCTTACAGGTGAAGACAGATACGCAGTATTTT
>TRBV5-1|16|.|TRBJ2-2|.
CASSLPESGQTGELFF
TGCGCCAGCAGCTTGCCGGAATCGGGGCAGACCGGGGAGCTGTTTTTT
>TRBV2|11|.|TRBJ1-3|.
CASSGRNTIYF
TGTGCCAGCAGTGGACGAAACACCATATATTTT
>TRBV6-1|15|.|TRBJ2-1|.
CASSWLVGGYNEQFF
TGTGCCAGCAGTTGGTTAGTTGGGGGATACAATGAGCAGTTCTTC
>TRBV29-1|13|.|TRBJ2-3|.
CSVVGIGTDTQYF
TGCAGCGTTGTGGGTATCGGTACAGATACGCAGTATTTT
>TRBV9|15|.|TRBJ2-2|.
CASSVGGMNTGELFF
TGTGCCAGCAGCGTAGGGGGCATGAACACCGGGGAGCTGTTTTTT
>TRBV11-2|13|.|TRBJ2-7|.
CASSLDYPSEQYF
TGTGCCAGCAGCTTAGACTATCCAAGCGAGCAGTACTTC
>TRBV19|15|.|TRBJ1-5|.
CASSIQGLSNQPQHF
TGTGCCAGTAGTATACAGGGGCTCAGCAATCAGCCCCAGCATTTT
>TRBV20-1|11|.|TRBJ2-7|.
CSARGKDEQYF
TGCAGTGCTAGGGGGAAGGACGAGCAGTACTTC
>TRBV6-5|13|TRBD2|TRBJ2-7|.
CAASREGGYEQYF
TGTGCAGCCTCCCGGGAGGGGGGTTACGAGCAGTACTTC
>TRBV11-3|14|.|TRBJ1-1|.
CASSLSPANTEAFF
TGTGCCAGCAGCTTATCTCCCGCGAACACTGAAGCTTTCTTT
>TRBV15|18|.|TRBJ2-7|.
CATSREVADRYLSYEQYF
TGTGCCACCAGCAGAGAGGTGGCTGACAGGTACCTTTCCTACGAGCAGTACTTC
>TRBV12-5|14|TRBD2|TRBJ2-5|.
CASGLSGAQETQYF
TGTGCTAGTGGTTTGAGCGGGGCCCAAGAGACCCAGTACTTC
>TRBV5-1|15|.|TRBJ2-7|.
CASSLAGSLEVEQYF
TGCGCCAGCAGCTTGGCAGGGTCCCTCGAGGTCGAGCAGTACTTC
>TRBV18|15|.|TRBJ1-2|.
CASSPTNGGGHGYTF
TGTGCCAGCTCACCCACCAACGGAGGCGGTCATGGCTACACCTTC